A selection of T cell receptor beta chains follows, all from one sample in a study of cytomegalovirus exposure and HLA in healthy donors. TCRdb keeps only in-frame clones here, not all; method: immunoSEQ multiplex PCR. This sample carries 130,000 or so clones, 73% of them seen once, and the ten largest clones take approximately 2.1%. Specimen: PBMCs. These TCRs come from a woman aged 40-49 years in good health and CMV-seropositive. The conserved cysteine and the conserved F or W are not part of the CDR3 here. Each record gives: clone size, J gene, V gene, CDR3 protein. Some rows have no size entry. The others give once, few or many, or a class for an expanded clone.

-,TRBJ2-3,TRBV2,ASSEGNRAPDTQY
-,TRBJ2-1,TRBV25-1,ASWGLGEQF
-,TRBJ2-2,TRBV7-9,ASSSHRAGNTGELF
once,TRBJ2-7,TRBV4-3,ASSLSFSGGSYEQY
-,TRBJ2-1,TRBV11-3,ASSLAWGNEQF
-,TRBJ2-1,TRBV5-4,ASSLGLTYNEQF
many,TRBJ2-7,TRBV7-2,ASSLDGSYEQY
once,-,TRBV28,ASSFPTGPYEQY
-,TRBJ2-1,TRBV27,ASSSTVRGDYEQF
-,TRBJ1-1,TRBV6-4,ASSEQGWHTEAF
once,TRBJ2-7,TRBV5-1,ASSFRESSYEQY